This paragraph reports one T cell receptor beta chain. This clone showed up just a few times. Its recognized antigen is unknown. Nothing much larger sits one base from this clone, and base qualities are not available. The entry originates in a study of glioma-infiltrating T cells after dendritic cell vaccination (dated by TCRdb to about 2016). Regarding the complete study: Of the approximately 15 glioblastoma patients in the cohort, all drawn from Phase I and II dendritic cell vaccination trials, 9 were newly diagnosed and 6 had recurrent disease. TCR sequencing metrics, including TIL content and tumor-blood repertoire overlap, were correlated with survival after dendritic cell vaccination. In glioblastoma patients vaccinated with dendritic cells, deep sequencing of TCR beta CDR3 regions served to measure the amount of tumor-infiltrating lymphocytes and to compare repertoires between tumor and blood. To make the vaccine, monocyte-derived dendritic cells were cultured for 6 to 7 days with IL-4 and GM-CSF and then pulsed overnight with autologous tumor lysate. Patients received three intradermal dendritic cell vaccine injections at biweekly intervals in the arm below the axilla. Patients received autologous tumor lysate-pulsed dendritic cell vaccination between about 2003 and 2013. Findings and caveats that apply to the study as a whole: After dendritic cell vaccination, a higher estimated pretreatment TIL content predicted longer time to progression and overall survival. The cohort was small and heterogeneous, and full blood and tumor sets were available for few patients, with initial-recurrent tumor pairs available for even fewer patients. The TCR overlap response model with three groups was called speculative and said to need prospective validation. TCR clonality showed no direct relationship with survival, which suggests that a diverse polyclonal response may be important.

The immunoSEQ assay amplified TCRB CDR3 regions from roughly 2.1 micrograms of genomic DNA, or from all available DNA when less than that amount was available. The multiplex PCR relied on 60 forward primers for TCR V beta segments and 13 reverse primers for J beta segments. To estimate the number of reads per starting template, synthetic control templates were added to each sample at limiting dilution. The Illumina HiSeq System generated sequencing reads of 87 bp. The authors processed their data as follows. PCR and sequencing errors were removed by a nearest neighbor algorithm that merged closely related sequences. TCR overlap was measured as the percentage of unique tumor TCR beta sequences that were also present in the peripheral blood of the same patient. The table was pulled from immuneACCESS by TCRdb, which kept in-frame rearrangements only. Such tables lose some clones; where checked, under half of the loss comes from unresolved V genes, and the rest has no known cause. D and trimming were read from the DNA, whereas the V and J calls and clone size are those reported in that table. This sample holds fewer than 85,000 clones; about 80% were observed only once. Approximately 2.1% of the sample belongs to the ten largest clones.

The CDR3 sequence holds 15 residues, the cysteine and phenylalanine included. The only DNA kept is the CDR3, 45 bases in frame from the first base. The germline V gene provides CDR1 MRHNA and CDR2 SNTAGT. The germline V and J ends show losses of 0 bases and 6 bases respectively, and no gene match explains 2 bases of the junction. Patients were selected for having adequate residual fresh-frozen tumor tissue and more than two years of available survival data. None of the glioblastoma patients carried an isocitrate dehydrogenase mutation, although molecular status otherwise varied. PBMC were collected before vaccination, two weeks after the third vaccination, and at tumor progression if progression occurred. The Qiagen DNeasy Blood extraction Kit was used for extraction of genomic DNA.

The source is a human donor with glioblastoma. The material sequenced was blood, taken before dendritic cell vaccination. The chain joins TRBV6-4 to TRBJ2-1; 10 central bases correspond to TRBD2. The nucleotides read TGTGCCAGCAGTGACTCGAGCGGGGGGGCCAATGAGCAGTTCTTC. Its amino acids are CASSDSSGGANEQFF.